This TCR beta chain emerged from a study of shared clonotypes between healthy human individuals. DNA at approximately 200 ng, 25,000 to 35,000 T cell genomes, went into sorted-subset replicate PCRs. Data came from immunoSEQ multiplex PCR; TCRdb stores just in-frame clones and leaves some out. The sample records roughly 2 million clones, around 95% being singletons. Regarding this clone: Its cognate antigen is unknown.

Overall study results and limits: Sequencing of the sorted subsets was shown by rarefaction to be incomplete despite large depth. Shared clonotypes across all four donors exceeded non-shared ones in generation probability. Among donors, sharing of clonotypes was expected to be affected by sequencing depth.

CDR1 is SGHVS, CDR2 FNYEAQ, per germline. V was clipped by 0 bases and J by 0 bases, with 6 bases between them. There are 15 residues in the CDR3. The chain has TRBV7-6 and TRBJ1-3; D is unclear. Sequenced input: naive CD4+ T cells sorted from blood. Subset: CD45RA+ positively selected. The source is a man between 18 and 35 years old in good health. CDR3 nucleotides: TGTGCCAGCAGCTTAGCTATGAACTCTGGAAACACCATATATTTT. The encoded protein is CASSLAMNSGNTIYF.